This TCR beta chain was documented in a study of blood T cell repertoires in COVID-19. This table comes from immunoSEQ multiplex PCR, and its TCRdb copy is limited to in-frame clones, with some not included. The data show fewer than 350,000 clones, 85% seen once. Recruits, aged roughly 18 to 100 years, lived in roughly 22 US areas. Participant-reported clinical history was the basis for cohort assignment. Within the 2 weeks before study entry, each person in the exposed group met a COVID-19 case. This CDR3 has 16 residues. The V segment lost 4 bases and the J segment 4 bases; nucleotides outside the gene matches: 9. Germline CDR1 reads MGHDK; CDR2 reads SYGVNS.

Sequencing used PBMCs or T cells enriched from blood (not recorded which). The clonotype originates from a woman in her 30s who had been exposed to COVID-19. The V gene is TRBV25-1, the J gene TRBJ2-3, with TRBD1 matching 9 bases. The CDR3 loop reads CASSVHGTGTADTQYF. The CDR3 nucleotides read TGTGCCAGCAGTGTCCACGGGACAGGGACGGCAGATACGCAGTATTTT.